A single sample is the source of the 2 T cell receptor beta chains below, sequenced in a study of PD-L1 blockade in urothelial cancer. TCRdb's table, derived via immunoSEQ multiplex PCR, lists solely in-frame clones and lacks some. The sample has thousands of clones, under 45% seen once. The source material was tumor tissue, sampled before atezolizumab (anti-PD-L1) treatment. The receptors shown here come from a man in his 60s with urothelial cancer.

This clone was recorded a few times. The rearrangement uses TRBV28 and TRBJ1-4, with D maybe TRBD1 (5 bases). This CDR3 contains 13 residues. V gave up 7 bases and J gave up 8 bases, with 14 bases separating them. Per the germline V gene, CDR1 is MDHEN and CDR2 is SYDVKM. The CDR3 sequence: CASKGAVWEKLFF. CDR3 DNA: TGTGCCAGCAAAGGGGCGGTTTGGGAAAAACTGTTTTTT.

The CDR3 nucleotides are TGTGCCAGCAGCACTAGCGGTTTCTACGGCGATGAGCAGTTCTTC. It is translated as CASSTSGFYGDEQFF. The J gene is TRBJ2-1, the V gene TRBV11-3; 8 bases map to TRBD2. CDR1 and CDR2 (germline): SGHNT, YENEEA. The V and J ends lost 5 bases and 8 bases, in that order; junction bases with no gene match: 11. CDR3 length: 15 amino acids.